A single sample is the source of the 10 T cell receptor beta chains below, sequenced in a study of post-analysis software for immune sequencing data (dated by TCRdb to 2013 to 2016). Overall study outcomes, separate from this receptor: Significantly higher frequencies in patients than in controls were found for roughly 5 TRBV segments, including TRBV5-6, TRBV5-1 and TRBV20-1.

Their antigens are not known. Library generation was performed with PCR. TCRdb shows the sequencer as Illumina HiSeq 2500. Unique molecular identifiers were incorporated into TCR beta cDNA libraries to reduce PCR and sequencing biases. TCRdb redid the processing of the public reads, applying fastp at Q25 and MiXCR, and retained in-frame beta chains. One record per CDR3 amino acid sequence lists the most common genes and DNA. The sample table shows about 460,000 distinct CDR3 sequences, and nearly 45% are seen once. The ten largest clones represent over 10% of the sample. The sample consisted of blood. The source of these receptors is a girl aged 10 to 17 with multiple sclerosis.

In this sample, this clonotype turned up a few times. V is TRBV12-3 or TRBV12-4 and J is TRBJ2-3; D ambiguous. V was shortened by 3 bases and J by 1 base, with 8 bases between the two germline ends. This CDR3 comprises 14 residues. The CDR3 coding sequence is TGTGCCAGCAGTTTCTCCGCTGGCACAGATACGCAGTATTTT. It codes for CASSFSAGTDTQYF.

The CDR3 reads CASSDRTLTNSYEQYF. The CDR3 nucleotides are TGTGCCAGCAGCGACCGGACACTCACCAACTCCTACGAGCAGTACTTC. The J gene is TRBJ2-7, the V gene TRBV11-2, with D maybe TRBD1 (5 bases). There are 16 residues in the CDR3. V was cut by 5 bases and J by 0 bases, with 17 bases left in between. Germline assignment: CDR1 SGHAT and CDR2 FQNNGV.

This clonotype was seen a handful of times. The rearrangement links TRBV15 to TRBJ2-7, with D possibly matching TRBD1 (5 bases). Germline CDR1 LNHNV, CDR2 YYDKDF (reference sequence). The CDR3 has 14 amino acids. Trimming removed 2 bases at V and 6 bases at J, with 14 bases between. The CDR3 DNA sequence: TGTGCCACCAGCAGACCCGAATTTAGGGGCGAGCAGTACTTC. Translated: CATSRPEFRGEQYF.

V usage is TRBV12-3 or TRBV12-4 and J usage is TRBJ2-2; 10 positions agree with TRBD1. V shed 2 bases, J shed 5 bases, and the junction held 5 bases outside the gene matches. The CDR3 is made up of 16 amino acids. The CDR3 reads CASSLRQGARTGELFF. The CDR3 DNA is TGTGCCAGCAGTTTAAGACAGGGGGCGCGGACCGGGGAGCTGTTTTTT.

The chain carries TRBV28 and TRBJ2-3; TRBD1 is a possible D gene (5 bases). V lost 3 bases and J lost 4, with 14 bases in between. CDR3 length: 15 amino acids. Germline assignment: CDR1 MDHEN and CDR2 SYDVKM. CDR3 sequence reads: CASSLVGHKPDTQYF. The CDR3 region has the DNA TGTGCCAGCAGTTTGGTTGGACACAAACCAGATACGCAGTATTTT.

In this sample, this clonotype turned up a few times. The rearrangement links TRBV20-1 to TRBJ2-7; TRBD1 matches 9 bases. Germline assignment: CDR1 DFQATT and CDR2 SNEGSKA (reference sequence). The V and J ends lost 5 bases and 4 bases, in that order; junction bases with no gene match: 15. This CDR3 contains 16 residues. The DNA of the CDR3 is TGCAGTGCTGGAGTTCACAGGGGGCGAGCGAAATACGAGCAGTACTTC. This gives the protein CSAGVHRGRAKYEQYF.

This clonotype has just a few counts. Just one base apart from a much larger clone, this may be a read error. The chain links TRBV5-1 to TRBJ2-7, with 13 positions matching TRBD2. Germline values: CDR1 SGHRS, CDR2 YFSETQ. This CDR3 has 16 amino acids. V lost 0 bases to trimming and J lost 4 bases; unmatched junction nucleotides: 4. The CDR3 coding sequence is TGCGCCAGCAGCTTGGGAAGGGGACTAGCGGGATACGAGCAGTACTTC. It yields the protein CASSLGRGLAGYEQYF.

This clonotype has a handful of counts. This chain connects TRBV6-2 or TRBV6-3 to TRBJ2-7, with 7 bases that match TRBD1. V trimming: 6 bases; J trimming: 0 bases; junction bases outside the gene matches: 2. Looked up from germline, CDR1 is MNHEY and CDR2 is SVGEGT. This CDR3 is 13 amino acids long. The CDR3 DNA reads TGTGCCAGCAGGAGACAGGGCTCCTACGAGCAGTACTTC. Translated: CASRRQGSYEQYF.

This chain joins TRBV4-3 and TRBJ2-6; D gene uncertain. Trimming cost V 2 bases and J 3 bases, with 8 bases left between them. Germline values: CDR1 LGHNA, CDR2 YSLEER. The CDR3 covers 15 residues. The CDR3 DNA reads TGCGCCAGCAGCCAATTGACAATTGGGGCCAACGTCCTGACTTTC. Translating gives CASSQLTIGANVLTF.

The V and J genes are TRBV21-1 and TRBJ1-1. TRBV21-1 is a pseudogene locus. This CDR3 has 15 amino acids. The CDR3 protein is CASSKLPRADREAFF. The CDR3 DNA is TGTGCCAGCAGCAAACTACCACGGGCAGACCGAGAAGCTTTCTTT.